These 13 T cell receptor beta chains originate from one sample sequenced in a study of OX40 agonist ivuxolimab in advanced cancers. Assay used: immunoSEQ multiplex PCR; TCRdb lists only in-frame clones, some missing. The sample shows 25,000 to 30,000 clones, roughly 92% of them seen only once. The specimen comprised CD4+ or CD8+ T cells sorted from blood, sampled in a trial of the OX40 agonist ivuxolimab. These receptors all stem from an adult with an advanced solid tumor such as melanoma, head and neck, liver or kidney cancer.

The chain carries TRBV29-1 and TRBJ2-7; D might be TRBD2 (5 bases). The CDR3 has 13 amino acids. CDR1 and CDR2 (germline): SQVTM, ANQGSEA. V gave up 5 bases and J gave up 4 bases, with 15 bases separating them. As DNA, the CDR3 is TGCAGCGTTCTTTCTGGACTGTTATACGAGCAGTACTTC. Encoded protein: CSVLSGLLYEQYF.

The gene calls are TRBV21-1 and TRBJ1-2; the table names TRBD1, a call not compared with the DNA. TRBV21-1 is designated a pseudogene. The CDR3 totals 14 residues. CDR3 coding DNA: TGTGCCAGCAGCTCCTCCGACAGGGACTATGGCTACACCTTC. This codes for CASSSSDRDYGYTF.

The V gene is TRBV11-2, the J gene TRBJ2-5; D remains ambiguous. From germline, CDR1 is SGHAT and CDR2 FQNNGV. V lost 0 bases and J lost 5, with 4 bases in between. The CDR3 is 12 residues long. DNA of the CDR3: TGTGCCAGCAGCTTAGAAGGGGAGACCCAGTACTTC. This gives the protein CASSLEGETQYF. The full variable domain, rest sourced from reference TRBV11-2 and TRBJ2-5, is EAGVAQSPRYKIIEKRQSVAFWCNPISGHATLYWYQQILGQGPKLLIQFQNNGVVDDSQLPKDRFSAERLKGVDSTLKIQPAKLEDSAVYLCASSLEGETQYFGPGTRLLVL.

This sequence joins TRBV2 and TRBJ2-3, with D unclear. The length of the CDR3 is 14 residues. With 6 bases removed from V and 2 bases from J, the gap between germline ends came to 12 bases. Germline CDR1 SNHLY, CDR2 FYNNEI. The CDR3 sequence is CASSTDGYTDTQYF. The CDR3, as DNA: TGTGCCAGCAGCACGGACGGATACACAGATACGCAGTATTTT.

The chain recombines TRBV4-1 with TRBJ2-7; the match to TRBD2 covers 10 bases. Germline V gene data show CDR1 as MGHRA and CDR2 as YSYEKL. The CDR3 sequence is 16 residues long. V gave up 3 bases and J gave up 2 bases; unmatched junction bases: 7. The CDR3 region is CASSHRTSGPAYEQYF. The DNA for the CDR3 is TGCGCCAGCAGCCACCGGACTAGCGGACCAGCCTACGAGCAGTACTTC.

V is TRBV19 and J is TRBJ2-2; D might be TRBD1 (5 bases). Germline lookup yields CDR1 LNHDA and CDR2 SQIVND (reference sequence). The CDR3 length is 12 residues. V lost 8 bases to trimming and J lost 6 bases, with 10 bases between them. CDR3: CASRRDSGELFF. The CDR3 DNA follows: TGTGCCAGTCGCAGGGATTCCGGGGAGCTGTTTTTT.

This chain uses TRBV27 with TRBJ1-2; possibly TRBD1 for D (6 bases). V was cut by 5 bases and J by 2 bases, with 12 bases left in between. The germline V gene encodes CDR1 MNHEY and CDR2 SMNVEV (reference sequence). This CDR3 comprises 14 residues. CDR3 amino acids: CASSPFDRNYGYTF. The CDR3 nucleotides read TGTGCCAGCAGTCCCTTCGACAGGAACTATGGCTACACCTTC.

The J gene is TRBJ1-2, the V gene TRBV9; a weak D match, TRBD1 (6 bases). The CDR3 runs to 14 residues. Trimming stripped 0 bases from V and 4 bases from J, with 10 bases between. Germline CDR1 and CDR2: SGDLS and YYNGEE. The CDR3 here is CASSVAGGAYGYTF. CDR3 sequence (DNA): TGTGCCAGCAGCGTAGCTGGGGGCGCCTATGGCTACACCTTC.

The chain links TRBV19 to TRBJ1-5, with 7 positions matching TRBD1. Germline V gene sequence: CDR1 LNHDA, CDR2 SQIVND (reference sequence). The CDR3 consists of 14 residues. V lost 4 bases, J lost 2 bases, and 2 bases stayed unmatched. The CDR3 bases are TGTGCCAGTAGTACTACAGGGGGCAATCAGCCCCAGCATTTT. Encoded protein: CASSTTGGNQPQHF.

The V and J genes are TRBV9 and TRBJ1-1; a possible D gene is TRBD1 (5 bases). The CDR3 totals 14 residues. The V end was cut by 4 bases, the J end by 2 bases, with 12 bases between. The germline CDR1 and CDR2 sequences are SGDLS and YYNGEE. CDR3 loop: CASSLEGFNTEAFF. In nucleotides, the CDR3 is TGTGCCAGCAGCCTAGAGGGGTTTAACACTGAAGCTTTCTTT.

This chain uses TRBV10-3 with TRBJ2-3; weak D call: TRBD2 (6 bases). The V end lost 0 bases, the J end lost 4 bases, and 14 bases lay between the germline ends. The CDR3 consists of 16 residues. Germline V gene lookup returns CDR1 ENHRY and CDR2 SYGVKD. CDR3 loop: CAISESDGRSADTQYF. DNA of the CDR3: TGTGCCATCAGTGAGTCGGACGGGAGAAGCGCAGATACGCAGTATTTT.

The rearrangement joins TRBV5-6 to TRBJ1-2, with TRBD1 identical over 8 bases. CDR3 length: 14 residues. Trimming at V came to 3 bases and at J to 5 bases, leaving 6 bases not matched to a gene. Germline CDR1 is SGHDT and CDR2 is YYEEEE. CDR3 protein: CASSSGTGPYGYTF. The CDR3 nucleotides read TGTGCCAGCAGCTCTGGGACAGGCCCTTATGGCTACACCTTC. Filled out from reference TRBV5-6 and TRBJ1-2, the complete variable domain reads DAGVTQSPTHLIKTRGQQVTLRCSPKSGHDTVSWYQQALGQGPQFIFQYYEEEERQRGNFPDRFSGHQFPNYSSELNVNALLLGDSALYLCASSSGTGPYGYTFGSGTRLTVV.

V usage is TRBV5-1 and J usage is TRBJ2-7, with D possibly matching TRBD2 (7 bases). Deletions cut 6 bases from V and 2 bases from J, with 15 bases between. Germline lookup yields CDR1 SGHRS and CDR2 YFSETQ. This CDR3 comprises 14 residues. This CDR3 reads CASTEGGAAYEQYF. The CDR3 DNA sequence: TGCGCCAGCACCGAGGGGGGGGCAGCCTACGAGCAGTACTTC. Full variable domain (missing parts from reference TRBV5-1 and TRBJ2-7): KAGVTQTPRYLIKTRGQQVTLSCSPISGHRSVSWYQQTPGQGLQFLFEYFSETQRNKGNFPGRFSGRQFSNSRSEMNVSTLELGDSALYLCASTEGGAAYEQYFGPGTRLTVT.